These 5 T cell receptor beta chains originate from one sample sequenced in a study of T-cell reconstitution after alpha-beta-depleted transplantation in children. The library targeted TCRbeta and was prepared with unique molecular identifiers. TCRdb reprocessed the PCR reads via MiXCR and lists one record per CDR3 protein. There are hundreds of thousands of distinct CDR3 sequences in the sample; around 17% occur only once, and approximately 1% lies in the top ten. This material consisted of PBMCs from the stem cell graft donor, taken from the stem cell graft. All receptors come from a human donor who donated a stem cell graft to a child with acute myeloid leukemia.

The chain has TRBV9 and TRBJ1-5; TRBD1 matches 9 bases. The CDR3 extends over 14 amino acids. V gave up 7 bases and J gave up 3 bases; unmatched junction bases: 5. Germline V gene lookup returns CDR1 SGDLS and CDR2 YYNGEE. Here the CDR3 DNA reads TGTGCCAGCGGACGGACAGGGGTCAATCAGCCCCAGCATTTT. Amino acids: CASGRTGVNQPQHF.

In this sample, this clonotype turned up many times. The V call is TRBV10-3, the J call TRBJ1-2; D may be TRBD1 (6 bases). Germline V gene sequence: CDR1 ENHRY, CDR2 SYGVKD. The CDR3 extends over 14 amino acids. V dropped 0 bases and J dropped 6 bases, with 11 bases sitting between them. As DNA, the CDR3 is TGTGCCATCAGTGAGTCGCTCAGGGGAAATGGCTACACCTTC. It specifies CAISESLRGNGYTF.

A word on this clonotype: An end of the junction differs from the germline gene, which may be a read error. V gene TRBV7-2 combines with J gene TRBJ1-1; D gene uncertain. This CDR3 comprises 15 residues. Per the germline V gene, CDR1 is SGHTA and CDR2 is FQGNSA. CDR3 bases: TGTCCCAGCAGCCCCGACGGATTAGTGAACACTGAAGCTTTCTTT. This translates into CPSSPDGLVNTEAFF. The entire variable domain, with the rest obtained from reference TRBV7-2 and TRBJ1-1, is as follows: GAGVSQSPSNKVTEKGKDVELRCDPISGHTALYWYRQSLGQGLEFLIYFQGNSAPDKSGLPSDRFSAERTGGSVSTLTIQRTQQEDSAVYLCPSSPDGLVNTEAFFGQGTRLTVV.

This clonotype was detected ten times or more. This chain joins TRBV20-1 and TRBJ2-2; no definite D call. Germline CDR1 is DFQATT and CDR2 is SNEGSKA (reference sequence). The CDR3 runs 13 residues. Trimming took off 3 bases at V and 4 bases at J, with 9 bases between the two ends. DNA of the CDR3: TGCAGTGCTAGGTTTAGGTCCACCGGGGAGCTGTTTTTT. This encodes CSARFRSTGELFF.

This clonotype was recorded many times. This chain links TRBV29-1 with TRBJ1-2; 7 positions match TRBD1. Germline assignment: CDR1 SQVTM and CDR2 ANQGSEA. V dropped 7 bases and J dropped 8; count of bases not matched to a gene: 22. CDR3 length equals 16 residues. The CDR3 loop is CSAPGGHRNGAQGYTF. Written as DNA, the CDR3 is TGCAGCGCCCCAGGGGGACACAGGAACGGGGCGCAAGGCTACACCTTC.